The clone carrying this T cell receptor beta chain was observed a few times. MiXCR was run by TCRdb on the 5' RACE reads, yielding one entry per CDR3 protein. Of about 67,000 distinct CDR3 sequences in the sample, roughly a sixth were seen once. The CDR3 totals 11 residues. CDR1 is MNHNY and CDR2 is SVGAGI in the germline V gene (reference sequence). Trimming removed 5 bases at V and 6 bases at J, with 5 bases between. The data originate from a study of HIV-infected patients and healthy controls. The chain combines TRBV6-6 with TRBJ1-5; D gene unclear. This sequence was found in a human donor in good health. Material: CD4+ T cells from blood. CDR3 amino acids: CASSNSQPQHF. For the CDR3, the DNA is TGTGCCAGCAGTAATAGTCAGCCCCAGCATTTT.